Listed below are T cell receptor beta chains from one sample, sequenced in a study of beta chain features in type 1 diabetes. Sequencing was performed with immunoSEQ multiplex PCR; in TCRdb, only in-frame clones are kept and a portion is missing. The table records hundreds of thousands of clones, about 17% of them present only once. Sequenced sample: naive CD4+ T cells from blood. The receptors were gathered from a woman between 18 and 29 years old in good health. The CDR3 runs from the conserved cysteine through the conserved F or W. The order of the fields is D gene, clone size, J gene, V gene, CDR3 protein, CDR3 DNA. The D gene is left open where the match is weak. Some rows mark clone size as missing; the rest say once, few, many or name a class of expanded clone.

d_call: .; clone_size: .; j_call: TRBJ1-1; v_call: TRBV7-9; cdr3_aa: CASSRQPGLGTEAFF; cdr3_nt: TGTGCCAGCAGTCGACAACCAGGGTTGGGCACTGAAGCTTTCTTT
d_call: .; clone_size: .; j_call: TRBJ1-1; v_call: TRBV6-6; cdr3_aa: CASSRGTEAFF; cdr3_nt: TGTGCCAGCAGTCGGGGGACTGAAGCTTTCTTT
d_call: .; clone_size: few; j_call: TRBJ1-5; v_call: TRBV4-2; cdr3_aa: CASSQVGSNQPQHF; cdr3_nt: TGTGCCAGCAGCCAAGTTGGTAGCAATCAGCCCCAGCATTTT
d_call: .; clone_size: .; j_call: TRBJ2-5; v_call: TRBV7-2; cdr3_aa: CASSSINGETQYF; cdr3_nt: TGTGCCAGCAGCTCCATTAACGGGGAGACCCAGTACTTC
d_call: .; clone_size: .; j_call: TRBJ2-7; v_call: TRBV21-1; cdr3_aa: CASSKQGSYEQYF; cdr3_nt: TGTGCCAGCAGCAAACAGGGTTCCTACGAGCAGTACTTC
d_call: .; clone_size: few; j_call: TRBJ2-3; v_call: TRBV28; cdr3_aa: CASSRSSTDTQYF; cdr3_nt: TGTGCCAGCAGCAGGAGTAGCACAGATACGCAGTATTTT
d_call: .; clone_size: few; j_call: TRBJ2-7; v_call: TRBV19; cdr3_aa: CASKSQSVSYEQYF; cdr3_nt: TGTGCCAGTAAGTCACAATCCGTCTCCTACGAGCAGTACTTC
d_call: .; clone_size: .; j_call: TRBJ1-2; v_call: TRBV5-6; cdr3_aa: CASSARVFYGYTF; cdr3_nt: TGTGCCAGCAGCGCCCGGGTCTTTTATGGCTACACCTTC
d_call: .; clone_size: .; j_call: TRBJ1-2; v_call: TRBV13; cdr3_aa: CASSSVRGGYTF; cdr3_nt: TGTGCCAGCAGCTCCGTTAGGGGTGGCTACACCTTC
d_call: .; clone_size: .; j_call: TRBJ2-7; v_call: TRBV7-3; cdr3_aa: CASSLNPGSYEQYF; cdr3_nt: TGTGCCAGCAGCTTAAATCCGGGCAGCTACGAGCAGTACTTC
d_call: .; clone_size: few; j_call: TRBJ2-7; v_call: TRBV7-9; cdr3_aa: CASSLAWGALSSYEQYF; cdr3_nt: TGTGCCAGCAGCTTAGCGTGGGGAGCCTTAAGCTCCTACGAGCAGTACTTC
d_call: TRBD1; clone_size: .; j_call: TRBJ1-4; v_call: TRBV18; cdr3_aa: CASSRQGATNEKLFF; cdr3_nt: TGTGCCAGCTCACGACAGGGTGCAACTAATGAAAAACTGTTTTTT
d_call: .; clone_size: .; j_call: TRBJ1-2; v_call: TRBV28; cdr3_aa: CASSFAAVYGYTF; cdr3_nt: TGTGCCAGCAGTTTTGCGGCGGTGTATGGCTACACCTTC